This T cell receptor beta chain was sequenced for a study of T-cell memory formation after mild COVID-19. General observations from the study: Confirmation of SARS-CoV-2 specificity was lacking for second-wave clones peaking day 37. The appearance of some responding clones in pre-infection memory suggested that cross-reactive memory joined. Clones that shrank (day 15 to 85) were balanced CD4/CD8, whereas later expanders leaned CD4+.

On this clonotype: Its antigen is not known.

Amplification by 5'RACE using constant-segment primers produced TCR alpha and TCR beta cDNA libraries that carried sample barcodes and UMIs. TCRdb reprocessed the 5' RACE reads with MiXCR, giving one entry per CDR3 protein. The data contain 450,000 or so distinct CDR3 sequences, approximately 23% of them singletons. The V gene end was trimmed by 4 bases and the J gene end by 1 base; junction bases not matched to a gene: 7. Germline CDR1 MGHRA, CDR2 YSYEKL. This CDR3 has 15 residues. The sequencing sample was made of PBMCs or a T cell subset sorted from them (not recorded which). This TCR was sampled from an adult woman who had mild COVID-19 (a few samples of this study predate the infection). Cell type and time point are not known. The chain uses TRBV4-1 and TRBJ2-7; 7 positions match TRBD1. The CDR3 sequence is CASSPGGPGSYEQYF. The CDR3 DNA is TGCGCCAGCAGCCCAGGGGGTCCCGGATCCTACGAGCAGTACTTC.